Below, 28 T cell receptor beta chains from the same sample are listed, as sequenced in a study of response to subunit inactivated influenza vaccine. In TCRdb, the RT-PCR reads were re-called with MiXCR into one record per CDR3 protein. The table records about 540,000 distinct CDR3 sequences, roughly 23% of them present only once. These data were likewise used in another study, on T cells expressing NK-cell markers. That work adds: Synthesis of TCR beta cDNA relied on 5'RACE template switching carrying UMIs.

Sequencing used CD4+ T cells sorted from PBMCs, obtained roughly 12 days after vaccination. Receptor source: a man in his fifties or sixties who received an inactivated influenza vaccine.

This clonotype occurred a few times. The rearrangement joins TRBV7-8 to TRBJ1-2; D is uncertain. V lost 3 bases, J lost 5 bases, and 10 bases lay in between. CDR1 and CDR2 from the germline V gene are SGHVS and FQNEAQ. CDR3 length equals 13 residues. CDR3 residues: CASSLGDWYGYTF. CDR3 in DNA: TGTGCCAGCAGCTTGGGCGACTGGTATGGCTACACCTTC.

This clonotype has a handful of counts. The chain carries TRBV9 and TRBJ2-2, with TRBD1 identical over 9 bases. J lost 5 bases, V lost 2 bases, and 7 bases had no gene match. Germline V gene sequence: CDR1 SGDLS, CDR2 YYNGEE. CDR3 length: 16 residues. The CDR3 DNA reads as TGTGCCAGCAGCGTCACAGGGGGCTCGGGAACCGGGGAGCTGTTTTTT. Amino acid sequence: CASSVTGGSGTGELFF. Together with reference TRBV9 and TRBJ2-2, the CDR3 gives the full variable domain: DSGVTQTPKHLITATGQRVTLRCSPRSGDLSVYWYQQSLDQGLQFLIQYYNGEERAKGNILERFSAQQFPDLHSELNLSSLELGDSALYFCASSVTGGSGTGELFFGEGSRLTVL.

This clonotype has only a few counts. The chain couples TRBV12-3 or TRBV12-4 to TRBJ2-7; D gene unclear. The CDR3 has 12 amino acids. V lost 7 bases and J lost 4, with 11 bases in between. In DNA form, the CDR3 reads TGTGCCAGCACCGACGGGCCTTACGAGCAGTACTTC. Translating it yields CASTDGPYEQYF.

This clonotype has more than one count but fewer than ten. The V and J genes are TRBV30 and TRBJ1-1; the D is unclear. Germline V gives CDR1 GTSNPN, CDR2 SVGIG (reference sequence). Between the trimmed V and J ends, which lost 2 bases and 4 bases, there was a span of 5 bases. This CDR3 spans 11 amino acids. Written as DNA, the CDR3 is TGTGCCTGGAGTCTCCTCACTGAAGCTTTCTTT. The encoded protein is CAWSLLTEAFF.

This sequence joins TRBV10-3 and TRBJ2-1, with 7 nucleotides matching TRBD2. Germline CDR1 reads ENHRY; CDR2 reads SYGVKD. V gave up 5 bases and J gave up 12 bases; unmatched junction bases: 7. The CDR3 totals 12 residues. CDR3 sequence (DNA): TGTGCCATCAGTACAACTAGCGTAGTGCAGTTCTTC. It yields the protein CAISTTSVVQFF.

This clonotype was counted a few times. CDR3 loop: CASSLTGGGQFF. The CDR3 nucleotides read TGTGCCAGCAGCTTGACAGGGGGTGGGCAGTTCTTC. The chain links TRBV5-6 to TRBJ2-1, with TRBD1 identical over 8 bases. Trimming took 1 base from V and 12 from J; bases not matched to a gene: 3. Germline lookup yields CDR1 SGHDT and CDR2 YYEEEE. The CDR3 has 12 amino acids.

This clonotype was seen more than once but under ten times. The CDR3 sequence: CATLDRGNQPQHF. The CDR3 coding sequence is TGTGCCACCCTAGACAGGGGCAATCAGCCCCAGCATTTT. The chain joins TRBV6-2 or TRBV6-3 to TRBJ1-5; 7 nucleotides match TRBD1. Germline CDR1 MNHEY, CDR2 SVGEGT. The CDR3 length is 13 residues. With V trimmed by 10 bases and J by 2 bases, 5 bases remained unmatched.

This clonotype was recorded a few times. The chain recombines TRBV29-1 with TRBJ2-5; D unclear. The CDR3 is 12 residues long. Between the trimmed V and J ends, which lost 8 bases and 5 bases, there was a span of 15 bases. Germline values: CDR1 SQVTM, CDR2 ANQGSEA. CDR3 sequence: CSLQTLTETQYF. DNA for the CDR3: TGCAGCCTCCAGACACTAACGGAGACCCAGTACTTC.

The rearrangement joins TRBV6-5 to TRBJ2-2; D not certain. The CDR3 has 14 amino acids. Trimming cost V 0 bases and J 5 bases, with 7 bases left between them. Germline-derived CDR1 and CDR2 are MNHEY and SVGAGI. The CDR3 reads CASSYSGLTGELFF. The DNA for the CDR3 is TGTGCCAGCAGTTACTCAGGCCTGACCGGGGAGCTGTTTTTT.

This clonotype has a handful of counts. The V and J genes are TRBV10-3 and TRBJ2-7; D may be TRBD2 (8 bases). This CDR3 contains 18 residues. Germline V CDR1 and CDR2: ENHRY, SYGVKD. This CDR3 is CATRRGGLAGYYSYEQYF. CDR3 DNA: TGTGCTACCCGACGAGGGGGCCTAGCGGGCTACTACTCCTACGAGCAGTACTTC.

V gene TRBV6-1 combines with J gene TRBJ2-5; 9 bases match TRBD2. From germline, CDR1 is MNHNS and CDR2 SASEGT. The CDR3 totals 16 residues. Trimming at V came to 4 bases and at J to 4 bases, leaving 10 bases not matched to a gene. Here the CDR3 DNA reads TGTGCCAGCAGTGCCCCTGGGCTTAGCGGGGGAGAGACCCAGTACTTC. Its translation: CASSAPGLSGGETQYF.

This clonotype was observed a few times. The chain has TRBV25-1 and TRBJ2-3; the D gene is possibly TRBD1 (6 bases). The germline CDR1 and CDR2 sequences are MGHDK and SYGVNS. The CDR3 is made up of 17 amino acids. Trimming took off 2 bases at V and 3 bases at J, with 18 bases between the two ends. CDR3 nucleotide sequence: TGTGCCAGCAGTGAAGATCGGCGGAAGGGGGAAACAGATACGCAGTATTTT. Its translation is CASSEDRRKGETDTQYF. Supplemented by reference TRBV25-1 and TRBJ2-3, the full variable domain reads EADIYQTPRYLVIGTGKKITLECSQTMGHDKMYWYQQDPGMELHLIHYSYGVNSTEKGDLSSESTVSRIRTEHFPLTLESARPSHTSQYLCASSEDRRKGETDTQYFGPGTRLTVL.

This clonotype has only a few counts. CDR3 nucleotides: TGTGCCAGTAGCCCCCCGCGAGGGGGCACAGATACGCAGTATTTT. It yields the protein CASSPPRGGTDTQYF. V gene TRBV19 combines with J gene TRBJ2-3; D possibly matches TRBD1 or TRBD2 (5 bases each). CDR1 and CDR2 (germline): LNHDA, SQIVND (reference sequence). The V end lost 6 bases, the J end lost 1 base, and 14 bases lay between the germline ends. CDR3 length: 15 amino acids.

J is TRBJ2-4 and V is TRBV4-1; the D gene could be TRBD1 or TRBD2 (5 bases each). From germline, CDR1 is MGHRA and CDR2 YSYEKL. The CDR3 loop spans 16 amino acids. Trimming pared 2 bases from V and 9 bases from J, leaving 20 bases between. CDR3 in amino acids: CASSQFFGTVGSIQYF. The CDR3, as DNA: TGCGCCAGCAGCCAATTCTTTGGGACGGTCGGAAGCATTCAGTACTTC.

This clonotype has just a few counts. The rearrangement links TRBV29-1 to TRBJ2-1; D perhaps matches TRBD1 (6 bases). CDR3 length: 20 amino acids. Germline loops: CDR1 SQVTM, CDR2 ANQGSEA. The germline V and J ends were trimmed by 2 bases and 6 bases, with 32 bases remaining between them. The CDR3 sequence is CSVEPPPGQNRQQQPNEQFF. The DNA of the CDR3 is TGCAGCGTTGAACCACCCCCAGGACAGAATAGGCAACAGCAGCCCAATGAGCAGTTCTTC.

V usage is TRBV29-1 and J usage is TRBJ2-3; 8 bases align to TRBD2. The V gene end was trimmed by 3 bases and the J gene end by 4 bases; junction bases not matched to a gene: 3. The CDR3 runs to 13 residues. The germline gives CDR1 SQVTM, CDR2 ANQGSEA. In DNA, the CDR3 is TGCAGCGTTGAGGCGGGGGGCGCAGATACGCAGTATTTT. Protein product: CSVEAGGADTQYF.

This chain connects TRBV5-1 to TRBJ1-6; D uncertain. The CDR3 is 15 amino acids. CDR1 is SGHRS, CDR2 YFSETQ, per germline. The germline V and J ends were trimmed by 0 bases and 7 bases, with 11 bases remaining between them. CDR3 amino acids: CASSLDLAGNSPLHF. The CDR3 DNA follows: TGCGCCAGCAGCTTGGATTTAGCGGGGAATTCACCCCTCCACTTT.

This clonotype turned up a few times. The chain is built from TRBV18 and TRBJ2-1, with 9 bases aligning to TRBD2. This CDR3 spans 14 amino acids. After removal of 6 bases from V and 4 bases from J, the junction contained 4 bases not matched to a gene. Per the germline V gene, CDR1 is KGHSH and CDR2 is LQKENI. CDR3 nucleotides: TGTGCCAGCTCGTATAGCGGGAGATACAATGAGCAGTTCTTC. It translates to CASSYSGRYNEQFF. The full variable domain, rest sourced from reference TRBV18 and TRBJ2-1, is NAGVMQNPRHLVRRRGQEARLRCSPMKGHSHVYWYRQLPEEGLKFMVYLQKENIIDESGMPKERFSAEFPKEGPSILRIQQVVRGDSAAYFCASSYSGRYNEQFFGPGTRLTVL.

This chain connects TRBV18 to TRBJ2-7; TRBD2 aligns across 9 bases. Per the germline V gene, CDR1 is KGHSH and CDR2 is LQKENI. CDR3 length: 13 residues. With V trimmed by 5 bases and J by 9 bases, 8 bases remained unmatched. CDR3 sequence: CASSGLAGDAQYF. CDR3 coding DNA: TGTGCCAGCTCAGGGTTAGCGGGAGACGCGCAGTACTTC.

V usage is TRBV7-2 and J usage is TRBJ2-6; D ambiguous. From germline, CDR1 is SGHTA and CDR2 FQGNSA. Trimming took 4 bases from V and 0 from J, leaving 13 bases between them. The CDR3 totals 17 residues. The CDR3 reads CASSWRRLSSGANVLTF. In DNA form, the CDR3 reads TGTGCCAGCAGCTGGCGGCGTTTGAGCTCTGGGGCCAACGTCCTGACTTTC.

This clonotype was recorded a few times. The genes are TRBV28 and TRBJ1-5; no reliable D call. The CDR3 sequence is 14 residues long. Germline V gives CDR1 MDHEN, CDR2 SYDVKM. V was pared by 3 bases and J by 2 bases, with 8 bases between. CDR3 in amino acids: CASSLVSRNQPQHF. The CDR3 DNA sequence: TGTGCCAGCAGTTTGGTCAGCCGCAATCAGCCCCAGCATTTT.

This clonotype was found a few times. The V call is TRBV20-1, the J call TRBJ1-1; D ambiguous. The CDR3 contains 14 residues. V was pared by 3 bases and J by 0 bases, with 11 bases between. Germline V CDR1 and CDR2: DFQATT, SNEGSKA (reference sequence). In DNA, the CDR3 is TGCAGTGCTAGCGGTCGGCTGATGAACACTGAAGCTTTCTTT. Translating it yields CSASGRLMNTEAFF.

The chain combines TRBV6-1 with TRBJ1-1; D is undetermined. CDR1 and CDR2 (germline): MNHNS, SASEGT. The CDR3 totals 13 residues. Deletions cut 4 bases from V and 0 bases from J, with 6 bases between. The CDR3 nucleotides are TGTGCCAGCAGTGTCGGGGTGAACACTGAAGCTTTCTTT. Its translation is CASSVGVNTEAFF.

Only a few counts were recorded for this clonotype. This rearrangement joins TRBV4-2 to TRBJ1-3; 10 bases match TRBD1. The CDR3 spans 15 residues. Trimming took 4 bases from V and 2 from J; bases not matched to a gene: 2. Germline CDR1 and CDR2: LGHNA and YNFKEQ. This CDR3 reads CASSRDRGPGNTIYF. DNA for the CDR3: TGTGCCAGCAGCCGCGACAGGGGGCCTGGAAACACCATATATTTT.

V is TRBV28 and J is TRBJ2-6; a possible D gene is TRBD1 (6 bases). The V end lost 5 bases, the J end lost 0 bases, and 14 bases lay between the germline ends. The CDR3 has 17 amino acids. Germline V gives CDR1 MDHEN, CDR2 SYDVKM. In DNA, the CDR3 is TGTGCCAGCAGTATGAGACAGGTTAGCTCTGGGGCCAACGTCCTGACTTTC. Its protein is CASSMRQVSSGANVLTF. The full variable domain, rest sourced from reference TRBV28 and TRBJ2-6, is DVKVTQSSRYLVKRTGEKVFLECVQDMDHENMFWYRQDPGLGLRLIYFSYDVKMKEKGDIPEGYSVSREKKERFSLILESASTNQTSMYLCASSMRQVSSGANVLTFGAGSRLTVL.

The gene calls are TRBV28 and TRBJ2-7; D is possibly TRBD1 (6 bases). The germline V gene has CDR1 MDHEN and CDR2 SYDVKM. This CDR3 comprises 14 residues. Trimming took off 4 bases at V and 7 bases at J, with 17 bases between the two ends. CDR3 in amino acids: CASSSQDRRGEQYF. Here the CDR3 DNA reads TGTGCCAGCAGTTCCCAGGACAGAAGGGGGGAGCAGTACTTC.

J is TRBJ2-2 and V is TRBV19, with 7 bases matching TRBD1. This CDR3 has 14 amino acids. V dropped 6 bases and J dropped 6; count of bases not matched to a gene: 7. CDR1 LNHDA and CDR2 SQIVND come from the germline V gene (reference sequence). The CDR3 is CASRPPTGAGELFF. The CDR3 DNA reads TGTGCCAGTAGACCACCTACAGGGGCCGGGGAGCTGTTTTTT.

The rearrangement joins TRBV5-1 to TRBJ2-7; D gene uncertain. In germline, CDR1 is SGHRS, CDR2 YFSETQ. Trimming took off 4 bases at V and 0 bases at J, with 14 bases between the two ends. This CDR3 is 15 amino acids long. The CDR3 is CASSQFKTSSYEQYF. In nucleotides, the CDR3 is TGCGCCAGCAGCCAGTTCAAGACCTCCTCCTACGAGCAGTACTTC. The entire variable domain, with the rest obtained from reference TRBV5-1 and TRBJ2-7, is as follows: KAGVTQTPRYLIKTRGQQVTLSCSPISGHRSVSWYQQTPGQGLQFLFEYFSETQRNKGNFPGRFSGRQFSNSRSEMNVSTLELGDSALYLCASSQFKTSSYEQYFGPGTRLTVT.